The clone carrying this T cell receptor (beta chain) occurred many times. The germline gives CDR1 SGDLS, CDR2 YYNGEE. Germline trimming cut 2 bases from V and 3 bases from J; bases unmatched to any gene: 6. The length of the CDR3 is 15 residues. The sample originates from a study of T cells in Graves' hyperthyroidism and ophthalmopathy. TCR beta CDR3 regions were amplified from RNA. The study used the HTBI primer set for a first-round RT-PCR of the TCR CDR3. TCRdb ran MiXCR on the multiplex PCR reads and lists one entry per CDR3 protein. The sample shows around 700,000 distinct CDR3 sequences, approximately 36% of them seen only once.

This chain links TRBV9 with TRBJ2-7; TRBD2 aligns across 9 bases. This clonotype was obtained from a middle-aged woman with Graves' hyperthyroidism. Sequenced: blood. The CDR3 sequence: CASSVGSGSFYEQYF. The CDR3 coding sequence is TGTGCCAGCAGCGTGGGTAGCGGGAGCTTCTACGAGCAGTACTTC.